The 14 T cell receptor beta chains presented below share a single source sample, sequenced in a study of early T cells in non-severe SARS-CoV-2 infection. Via MiXCR, TCRdb re-called the 5' RACE reads, giving one row per CDR3 protein. Found here are tens of thousands of distinct CDR3 sequences, 15% to 17% of them singletons; the top ten hold 10% to 15%. Sequencing was done on a sample of whole blood. The receptors were gathered from an adult who was a healthcare worker with PCR-confirmed SARS-CoV-2 infection or an uninfected control (not recorded which).

In this sample, this clonotype turned up many times. J is TRBJ2-7 and V is TRBV5-1, with D maybe TRBD2 (6 bases). Per the germline V gene, CDR1 is SGHRS and CDR2 is YFSETQ. The CDR3 consists of 14 residues. V was clipped by 4 bases and J by 2 bases, with 13 bases between them. CDR3 region: CASSLLGGTYEQYF. The CDR3 region has the DNA TGCGCCAGCAGCCTTCTTGGGGGGACCTACGAGCAGTACTTC.

This clonotype was observed a few times. V usage is TRBV5-5 and J usage is TRBJ2-1, with 10 positions matching TRBD2. This CDR3 has 15 amino acids. The V gene end was trimmed by 8 bases and the J gene end by 3 bases; junction bases not matched to a gene: 8. Germline CDR1 reads SGHKS; CDR2 reads YYEKEE (reference sequence). CDR3 DNA sequence: TGTGCCAGTCCGCCGGGACTAGCGAACTACAATGAGCAGTTCTTC. Its protein is CASPPGLANYNEQFF. Using reference TRBV5-5 and TRBJ2-1 for the parts outside the CDR3, the full variable domain is DAGVTQSPTHLIKTRGQQVTLRCSPISGHKSVSWYQQVLGQGPQFIFQYYEKEERGRGNFPDRFSARQFPNYSSELNVNALLLGDSALYLCASPPGLANYNEQFFGPGTRLTVL.

This clonotype was seen at least ten times. This chain connects TRBV6-5 to TRBJ1-2; perhaps TRBD1 as D (5 bases). The CDR3 covers 13 residues. Trimming removed 5 bases at V and 8 bases at J, with 15 bases between. From germline, CDR1 is MNHEY and CDR2 SVGAGI. CDR3 bases: TGTGCCAGCAGTCGCCAGAGGGGCCACGGCTACACCTTC. Translation: CASSRQRGHGYTF.

This clonotype turned up a few times. V gene TRBV7-6 combines with J gene TRBJ1-6; no reliable D call. Germline lookup yields CDR1 SGHVS and CDR2 FNYEAQ. V was shortened by 1 base and J by 7 bases, with 5 bases between the two germline ends. The CDR3 has 13 amino acids. Written as DNA, the CDR3 is TGTGCCAGCAGCTTAGAAGCGAATTCACCCCTCCACTTT. The encoded protein is CASSLEANSPLHF.

This clonotype has ten or more counts. The gene calls are TRBV5-5 and TRBJ1-4; D remains unclear. CDR1 and CDR2 (germline): SGHKS, YYEKEE (reference sequence). The CDR3 totals 13 residues. V lost 6 bases and J 5 bases, leaving 11 bases between the germline ends. The CDR3 nucleotides are TGTGCCAGCACCTCCCACTTGAATGAAAAACTGTTTTTT. It is translated as CASTSHLNEKLFF.

The chain employs TRBV7-8 and TRBJ2-1, with a tentative D call TRBD1 (5 bases). The length of the CDR3 is 14 residues. The germline V gene encodes CDR1 SGHVS and CDR2 FQNEAQ. V shed 3 bases and J shed 9 bases, with 15 bases lying between them. CDR3 nucleotides: TGTGCCAGCAGCTTGGGCAGGGCGAATGGTGAGCAGTTCTTC. Translating it yields CASSLGRANGEQFF.

V is TRBV11-2 and J is TRBJ1-2, with no clear D. Germline V gene data show CDR1 as SGHAT and CDR2 as FQNNGV. Trimming shortened V by 5 bases and J by 4 bases, and 8 bases separated the two germline ends. The CDR3 loop spans 12 amino acids. The CDR3 bases are TGTGCCAGCAGCCCGGAGGGCTATGGCTACACCTTC. This translates into CASSPEGYGYTF.

This clonotype has only a few counts. The chain recombines TRBV19 with TRBJ1-4; D gene ambiguous. The CDR3 runs to 15 residues. Trimming stripped 6 bases from V and 7 bases from J, with 18 bases between. Per germline, CDR1 LNHDA and CDR2 SQIVND (reference sequence). CDR3 residues: CASSPILNRGEKLFF. The CDR3 DNA reads TGTGCCAGTAGCCCGATTTTAAATCGGGGTGAAAAACTGTTTTTT.

This clonotype turned up a few times. J is TRBJ2-1 and V is TRBV7-3, with 8 bases lining up with TRBD1. J lost 6 bases, V lost 5 bases, and 6 bases had no gene match. This CDR3 comprises 14 residues. Germline loops: CDR1 SGHTA, CDR2 FQGTGA. CDR3 protein: CASSTQGAGNEQFF. In nucleotides, the CDR3 is TGTGCCAGCAGCACCCAGGGGGCAGGCAATGAGCAGTTCTTC.

This clonotype was recorded a few times. The rearrangement links TRBV20-1 to TRBJ2-7; 11 positions match TRBD2. Germline V gives CDR1 DFQATT, CDR2 SNEGSKA (reference sequence). The CDR3 consists of 18 residues. V dropped 2 bases and J dropped 3; count of bases not matched to a gene: 15. The CDR3 loop reads CSARPGLAVLTASYEQYF. CDR3 in DNA: TGCAGTGCTAGACCGGGACTAGCGGTTCTGACGGCAAGCTACGAGCAGTACTTC.

In this sample, this clonotype turned up a few times. V usage is TRBV12-3 or TRBV12-4 and J usage is TRBJ1-3; D gene unclear. V was trimmed by 6 bases and J by 2 bases, leaving 5 bases between them. The CDR3 is made up of 12 amino acids. The CDR3 sequence is CASRPTGNTIYF. The CDR3 coding sequence is TGTGCCAGCAGGCCCACTGGAAACACCATATATTTT.

The chain is built from TRBV28 and TRBJ2-2, with 9 bases that match TRBD2. The J segment lost 3 bases and the V segment lost 4 bases, leaving 3 bases of the junction unmatched. Germline lookup yields CDR1 MDHEN and CDR2 SYDVKM. The CDR3 covers 15 residues. This CDR3 reads CASSSAGGYTGELFF. CDR3 coding DNA: TGTGCCAGCAGTTCAGCGGGGGGCTACACCGGGGAGCTGTTTTTT.

This rearrangement joins TRBV6-2 or TRBV6-3 to TRBJ1-1, with D unclear. CDR1 is MNHEY and CDR2 is SVGEGT in the germline V gene. This CDR3 spans 13 amino acids. The V end lost 2 bases, the J end lost 7 bases, and 11 bases lay between the germline ends. The CDR3 bases are TGTGCCAGCAGTTACCGGAGGGCCGGTGAAGCTTTCTTT. Encoded protein: CASSYRRAGEAFF.

This clonotype appeared a few times. The chain carries TRBV29-1 and TRBJ2-7, with 7 bases matching TRBD2. Germline CDR1 SQVTM, CDR2 ANQGSEA. This CDR3 region has 14 residues. With V trimmed by 4 bases and J by 5 bases, 11 bases remained unmatched. CDR3 in amino acids: CSVAGLVRGDEQYF. The CDR3 nucleotides are TGCAGCGTTGCCGGTTTGGTCCGGGGGGACGAGCAGTACTTC.